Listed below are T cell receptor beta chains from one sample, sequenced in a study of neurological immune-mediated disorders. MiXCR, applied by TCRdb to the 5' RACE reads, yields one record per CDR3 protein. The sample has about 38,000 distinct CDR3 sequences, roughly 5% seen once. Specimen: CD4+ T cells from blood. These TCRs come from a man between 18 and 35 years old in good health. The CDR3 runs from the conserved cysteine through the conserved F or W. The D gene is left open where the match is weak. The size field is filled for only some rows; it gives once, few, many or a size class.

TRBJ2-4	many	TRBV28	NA	TGTGCCAGCACCATGGGCCTCGAAAACATTCAGTACTTC	CASTMGLENIQYF
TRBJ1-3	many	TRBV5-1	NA	TGCGCCAGCAGTCCCGTACAAGGGGCTGGAAACACCATATATTTT	CASSPVQGAGNTIYF
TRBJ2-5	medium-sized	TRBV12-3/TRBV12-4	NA	TGTGCCAGCAGTTTGGAGACTAAAGGAGAGACCCAGTACTTC	CASSLETKGETQYF
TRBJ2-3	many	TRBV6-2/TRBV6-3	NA	TGTGCCAGCAGTTACGACCCGACAGCCACCCGGGGGTATACGCAGTATTTT	CASSYDPTATRGYTQYF
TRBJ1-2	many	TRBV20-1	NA	TGCAGTGCTAGAGCCCTTATGGGGCGGTTAGGAGGCTACACCTTC	CSARALMGRLGGYTF
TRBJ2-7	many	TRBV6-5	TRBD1	TGTGCCAGCAGCCTGAGGGACAGCTCCTACGAGCAGTACTTC	CASSLRDSSYEQYF
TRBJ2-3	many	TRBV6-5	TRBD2	TGTGCCAGCAGCTCGAGCGGGGTAGGCACAGATACGCAGTATTTT	CASSSSGVGTDTQYF
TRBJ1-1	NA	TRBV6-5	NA	TGTGCCAGCAGTTACTCGTGGGGGGAGCTAGGGGCTTTCTTT	CASSYSWGELGAFF
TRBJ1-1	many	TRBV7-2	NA	TGTGCCAGCAGCTTGGTTCAGTGGGCCTTTAGGGACACTGAAGCTTTCTTT	CASSLVQWAFRDTEAFF
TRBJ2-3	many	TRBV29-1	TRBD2	TGCAGCGTGGGAGGGGAAAACACAGATACGCAGTATTTT	CSVGGENTDTQYF
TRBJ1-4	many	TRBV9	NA	TGTGCCAGCAGCCCTTTGGGTGACCCGGGAGAAAAACTGTTTTTT	CASSPLGDPGEKLFF
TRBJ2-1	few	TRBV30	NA	TGTGCCTGGAGTGTCGGGCAGGGTGAGCAGTTCTTC	CAWSVGQGEQFF
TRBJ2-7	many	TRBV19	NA	TGTGCCAGTAGTATTAATCCCGTGGCAGGGGTATTCGAGCAGTACTTC	CASSINPVAGVFEQYF
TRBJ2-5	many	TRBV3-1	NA	TGTGCCAGCACCCCAGGTACAGGGGAGACCCAGTACTTC	CASTPGTGETQYF
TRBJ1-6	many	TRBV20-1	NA	TGCAGTGCTAGAGGAGGAGAAAGTGACAGTGCCAGCTCCTATAATTCACCCCTCCACTTT	CSARGGESDSASSYNSPLHF
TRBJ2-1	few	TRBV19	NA	TGTGCCAGTAGTATAGCGTTCGGGAGTGAGCAGTTCTTC	CASSIAFGSEQFF
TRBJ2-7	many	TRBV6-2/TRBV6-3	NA	TGTGCCAGCAGTGCCCAGAATTCCTACGAGCAGTACTTC	CASSAQNSYEQYF
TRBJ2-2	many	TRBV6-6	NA	TGTGCCAGCAGCTCAGGGGTTGGCGACACCGGGGAGCTGTTTTTT	CASSSGVGDTGELFF
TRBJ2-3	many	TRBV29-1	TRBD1	TGCAGCGTTGCCGACAGGGTCGCTAGCACAGATACGCAGTATTTT	CSVADRVASTDTQYF
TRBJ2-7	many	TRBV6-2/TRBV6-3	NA	TGTGCCAGCAGTTACGGGTTTTCCTTGGCGGGCGAGCAGTACTTC	CASSYGFSLAGEQYF
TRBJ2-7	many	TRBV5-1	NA	TGCGCCAGCAGCTTGGAAAACAATAACGAGCAGTACTTC	CASSLENNNEQYF
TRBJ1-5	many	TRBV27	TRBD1	TGTGCCAGCAGTTTATTGGGACAGGGGCATTATAGCAATCAGCCCCAGCATTTT	CASSLLGQGHYSNQPQHF
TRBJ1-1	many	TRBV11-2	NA	TGTGCCAGCAGCTTAGCGTACAGGAGTAACACTGAAGCTTTCTTT	CASSLAYRSNTEAFF